This entry lists 24 T cell receptor beta chains sequenced from one sample in a study of T cells in Graves' hyperthyroidism and ophthalmopathy. Template material for amplifying TCR beta CDR3 regions consisted of RNA transcripts. A set of HTBI primers served as the primers for a first-round RT-PCR of the TCR CDR3. TCRdb called the multiplex PCR reads again in MiXCR, with one record for every CDR3 protein. The repertoire has just under 750,000 distinct CDR3 sequences, approximately 36% of them found once; the top ten carry 31%. Material: blood. The receptors stem from a woman aged 40-49 years with Graves' hyperthyroidism.

The chain is built from TRBV5-1 and TRBJ2-7; D unresolved. The V gene lost 4 bases and the J gene lost 5 bases, with 10 bases spanning the gap. This CDR3 spans 12 amino acids. Germline V gene sequence: CDR1 SGHRS, CDR2 YFSETQ. The CDR3 is CASSKEFHEQYF. In DNA form, the CDR3 reads TGCGCCAGCAGCAAAGAGTTCCACGAGCAGTACTTC.

This clonotype appeared a few times. The rearrangement uses TRBV7-3 and TRBJ1-1; D unresolved. This CDR3 spans 11 amino acids. From germline, CDR1 is SGHTA and CDR2 FQGTGA. Trimming removed 4 bases from V and 6 bases from J, with 6 bases in between. In nucleotides, the CDR3 is TGTGCCAGCAGCTCCGACGCTGAAGCTTTCTTT. Translating it yields CASSSDAEAFF. Drawing the rest from reference TRBV7-3 and TRBJ1-1, the complete variable domain is GAGVSQTPSNKVTEKGKYVELRCDPISGHTALYWYRQSLGQGPEFLIYFQGTGAADDSGLPNDRFFAVRPEGSVSTLKIQRTERGDSAVYLCASSSDAEAFFGQGTRLTVV.

This clonotype was found many times. The chain recombines TRBV20-1 with TRBJ2-7, with unresolved D. Per germline, CDR1 DFQATT and CDR2 SNEGSKA (reference sequence). V lost 2 bases and J 0 bases, leaving 8 bases between the germline ends. The CDR3 runs to 13 residues. For the CDR3, the DNA is TGCAGTGCTAGACCTAGTTTCTCCTACGAGCAGTACTTC. Its protein product is CSARPSFSYEQYF.

This sequence joins TRBV11-2 and TRBJ1-1; D gene uncertain. Per germline, CDR1 SGHAT and CDR2 FQNNGV. Trimming removed 4 bases at V and 8 bases at J, with 11 bases between. The CDR3 has 12 residues. The CDR3 DNA is TGTGCCAGCAGCTGGGCAGCCAACGAAGCTTTCTTT. It yields the protein CASSWAANEAFF. Using reference TRBV11-2 and TRBJ1-1 for the parts outside the CDR3, the full variable domain is EAGVAQSPRYKIIEKRQSVAFWCNPISGHATLYWYQQILGQGPKLLIQFQNNGVVDDSQLPKDRFSAERLKGVDSTLKIQPAKLEDSAVYLCASSWAANEAFFGQGTRLTVV.

This sequence joins TRBV5-8 and TRBJ1-5, with D unclear. CDR1 SGHTS and CDR2 YDEGEE come from the germline V gene. The V end lost 4 bases, the J end lost 4 bases, and 15 bases lay between the germline ends. This CDR3 spans 15 amino acids. CDR3 bases: TGTGCCAGCAGCCTTTCAACCGGAGGTAATCAGCCCCAGCATTTT. Its protein is CASSLSTGGNQPQHF.

Notes on this clonotype: A read error may account for a junction end that differs from germline. The V and J genes are TRBV12-3 or TRBV12-4 and TRBJ2-5, with TRBD1 matching 7 bases. The CDR3 runs to 13 residues. This CDR3 reads CASSIRGTESQYF. In DNA, the CDR3 is TGTGCCAGCAGTATCCGAGGGACAGAGAGCCAGTACTTC.

This clonotype was recorded at least ten times. This chain connects TRBV14 to TRBJ2-7; 9 nucleotides match TRBD1. The CDR3 consists of 16 residues. J was trimmed by 5 bases and V by 3 bases; bases with no gene match: 11. The germline V gene has CDR1 SGHDN and CDR2 FVKESK. The CDR3 region is CASSQGPSQGANEQYF. Here the CDR3 DNA reads TGTGCCAGCAGCCAGGGCCCTTCACAGGGGGCGAACGAGCAGTACTTC.

As concerns this clonotype: A much larger clone sits a single nucleotide away, making a read error possible. This chain connects TRBV7-2 to TRBJ1-2; no reliable D call. Germline assignment: CDR1 SGHTA and CDR2 FQGNSA. V was shortened by 5 bases and J by 1 base, with 14 bases between the two germline ends. This CDR3 contains 15 residues. The CDR3 here is CASSRLALFNYGYTF. CDR3 in DNA: TGTGCCAGCAGCCGCCTGGCCCTATTTAACTATGGCTACACCTTC.

This clonotype came up many times. V usage is TRBV12-3 or TRBV12-4 and J usage is TRBJ1-5, with 8 bases aligning to TRBD1. The junction had 7 bases not matched to a gene; V was cut back by 6 bases and J by 9 bases. The CDR3 totals 13 residues. CDR3 bases: TGTGCCAGCAGCTGGACAGGGTTTGGGCCCCAGCATTTT. The encoded protein is CASSWTGFGPQHF.

This clonotype was found many times. The rearrangement links TRBV10-3 to TRBJ2-5; D possibly matches TRBD1 or TRBD2 (5 bases each). Germline-derived CDR1 and CDR2 are ENHRY and SYGVKD. This CDR3 comprises 14 residues. Trimming shortened V by 0 bases and J by 4 bases, and 9 bases separated the two germline ends. CDR3 sequence reads: CAISESRGTETQYF. The CDR3 coding sequence is TGTGCCATCAGTGAGTCTCGAGGGACAGAGACCCAGTACTTC.

This clonotype was found a few times. The chain's CDR3 is CSARDTLRASHSPLHF. The CDR3 DNA reads as TGCAGTGCTAGAGATACTCTCAGGGCCTCCCATTCACCCCTCCACTTT. The V call is TRBV20-1, the J call TRBJ1-6; TRBD1 is a possible D gene (5 bases). The CDR3 sequence is 16 residues long. Germline lookup yields CDR1 DFQATT and CDR2 SNEGSKA (reference sequence). Trimming took 0 bases from V and 8 from J, leaving 17 bases between them.

This clonotype was picked up many times. This sequence joins TRBV7-6 and TRBJ2-7, with 12 bases identical to TRBD1. V lost 4 bases and J lost 6; bases outside the gene matches: 10. The germline V gene encodes CDR1 SGHVS and CDR2 FNYEAQ. The CDR3 contains 16 residues. CDR3 sequence: CASSWGPGQGAREQYF. CDR3 bases: TGTGCCAGCAGCTGGGGACCGGGACAGGGGGCTCGCGAGCAGTACTTC. The full variable domain, with the rest looked up from reference TRBV7-6 and TRBJ2-7, is GAGVSQSPRYKVTKRGQDVALRCDPISGHVSLYWYRQALGQGPEFLTYFNYEAQQDKSGLPNDRFSAERPEGSISTLTIQRTEQRDSAMYRCASSWGPGQGAREQYFGPGTRLTVT.

V is TRBV7-9 and J is TRBJ1-1; no definite D call. With 5 bases removed from V and 0 bases from J, the gap between germline ends came to 19 bases. Germline V gene data show CDR1 as SEHNR and CDR2 as FQNEAQ (reference sequence). CDR3 length equals 17 residues. The DNA for the CDR3 is TGTGCCAGCAGCGCCCAGGTAGACACGGCTCTGAACACTGAAGCTTTCTTT. Translating it yields CASSAQVDTALNTEAFF.

Concerning this clonotype itself: Sequence at one end of the junction differs from germline and may be a read error. The chain carries TRBV2 and TRBJ2-5, with 8 bases aligning to TRBD1. The CDR3 is 15 amino acids. Germline V gives CDR1 SNHLY, CDR2 FYNNEI. The CDR3 DNA reads as TGTGCCAGCAGTCAACAGGGGGGCATGGGAGAGACTCAGCACTTC. Translation: CASSQQGGMGETQHF.

Concerning this clonotype: This may arise from a read error, as a much more abundant clone is one base away. J is TRBJ2-2 and V is TRBV10-3, with 8 bases fitting TRBD1. Germline V gene lookup returns CDR1 ENHRY and CDR2 SYGVKD. This CDR3 spans 18 amino acids. CDR3 sequence (DNA): TGTGCCACCAGTGACCCTAAAATGACAGGGGTGGACACCGGGGAGCTGTTTTTT. Translation: CATSDPKMTGVDTGELFF.

As for this clonotype: The junction shows a germline mismatch at one end, possibly a read error. J is TRBJ2-5 and V is TRBV7-8; 9 bases map to TRBD1. Germline V CDR1 and CDR2: SGHVS, FQNEAQ. The CDR3 is made up of 15 amino acids. The CDR3 DNA sequence: TGCGCCAGCAGCCTGCTCACAGGGGGCTTTGAGACCCAGTACTTC. As protein: CASSLLTGGFETQYF.

The rearrangement joins TRBV7-9 to TRBJ2-7; a weak D match, TRBD2 (6 bases). This CDR3 region has 16 residues. V gave up 3 bases and J gave up 7 bases, with 22 bases separating them. Germline assignment: CDR1 SEHNR and CDR2 FQNEAQ (reference sequence). In nucleotides, the CDR3 is TGTGCCAGCAGCTTTACCCCGGGAGCCCAGTACAATGAGCAGTACTTC. Amino acid sequence: CASSFTPGAQYNEQYF. Together with reference TRBV7-9 and TRBJ2-7, the CDR3 gives the full variable domain: DTGVSQNPRHKITKRGQNVTFRCDPISEHNRLYWYRQTLGQGPEFLTYFQNEAQLEKSRLLSDRFSAERPKGSFSTLEIQRTEQGDSAMYLCASSFTPGAQYNEQYFGPGTRLTVT.

This clonotype appeared a few times. The J gene is TRBJ2-2, the V gene TRBV7-3, with TRBD2 matching over 7 bases. Per germline, CDR1 SGHTA and CDR2 FQGTGA. The trim removed 0 bases at V and 6 bases at J, leaving 10 bases unmatched. This CDR3 has 17 residues. The CDR3 DNA reads as TGTGCCAGCAGCTTAACGACACGCGGACGGGGGGCCGGGGAGCTGTTTTTT. Encoded protein: CASSLTTRGRGAGELFF. The full variable domain, its missing parts supplied by reference TRBV7-3 and TRBJ2-2, is GAGVSQTPSNKVTEKGKYVELRCDPISGHTALYWYRQSLGQGPEFLIYFQGTGAADDSGLPNDRFFAVRPEGSVSTLKIQRTERGDSAVYLCASSLTTRGRGAGELFFGEGSRLTVL.

In this sample, this clonotype turned up many times. The chain's CDR3 is CASSSTDGGGGEKLFF. In nucleotides, the CDR3 is TGTGCCAGCAGCTCTACAGACGGGGGAGGTGGTGAAAAACTGTTTTTT. The chain carries TRBV7-9 and TRBJ1-4, with TRBD1 as a possible D gene (5 bases). CDR1 and CDR2 from the germline V gene are SEHNR and FQNEAQ (reference sequence). The CDR3 has 16 residues. Deletions cut 4 bases from V and 7 bases from J, with 19 bases between.

The V gene is TRBV12-3 or TRBV12-4, the J gene TRBJ1-1; D unclear. The CDR3 has 14 amino acids. V shed 8 bases and J shed 0 bases, with 13 bases lying between them. The CDR3 region has the DNA TGTGCCAGCCGTAAGAGGTCAATGAACACTGAAGCTTTCTTT. Its protein product is CASRKRSMNTEAFF.

At least ten counts were recorded for this clonotype. The chain combines TRBV6-5 with TRBJ1-2; D remains ambiguous. Germline CDR1 MNHEY, CDR2 SVGAGI. The CDR3 has 14 amino acids. Trimming left V 0 bases short and J 4 bases short, with 9 bases between. CDR3 bases: TGTGCCAGCAGTTACTCTAGGGCCAGCTATGGCTACACCTTC. Translating it yields CASSYSRASYGYTF.

This clonotype was seen a few times. V gene TRBV12-3 or TRBV12-4 combines with J gene TRBJ2-5; D not resolved. The CDR3 sequence is 13 residues long. The V end was cut by 7 bases, the J end by 3 bases, with 12 bases between. As DNA, the CDR3 is TGTGCCAGCAACCAAAACGATAAAGAGACCCAGTACTTC. This encodes CASNQNDKETQYF.

This chain uses TRBV11-3 with TRBJ1-5; 9 nucleotides align to TRBD1. CDR3 size: 14 residues. Germline V lookup: CDR1 SGHNT, CDR2 YENEEA. J gave up 11 bases and V 5 bases, and 10 bases lay outside the gene matches. The CDR3 bases are TGTGCCAGCAGCCCGGACAGGGGTGAGGAGACCCAGCATTTT. The encoded protein is CASSPDRGEETQHF.

This clonotype occurred many times. The J gene is TRBJ1-1, the V gene TRBV7-2, with D possibly matching TRBD1 (5 bases). The CDR3 contains 15 residues. The V end was cut by 5 bases, the J end by 6 bases, with 19 bases between. Germline V gene sequence: CDR1 SGHTA, CDR2 FQGNSA. The CDR3 region is CASSRGEGAKPEAFF. The DNA for the CDR3 is TGTGCCAGCAGCCGGGGGGAAGGCGCAAAGCCTGAAGCTTTCTTT.